The TCR beta chain described here comes from a study of beta chain features in type 1 diabetes. General study points: TCRB CDR3s were moderately but significantly shorter in Type 1 diabetes patients in all four CD4+ subsets.

Trimming took off 1 base at V and 7 bases at J, with 14 bases between the two ends. Germline CDR1 is SGHTA and CDR2 is FQGNSA. There are 15 residues in the CDR3. This clone was picked up a small number of times. The target antigen is unknown. The investigators reverse transcribed all of the isolated RNA, so they sequenced expressed TCRB transcripts. The table came from immunoSEQ multiplex PCR; TCRdb's copy has only in-frame clones and leaves some out. The sample lists over 600,000 clones; roughly an eighth were seen once. The chain uses TRBV7-2 and TRBJ2-1, with D tentatively TRBD1 or TRBD2 (5 bases each). The TCR sequence derives from a man younger than 40 with type 1 diabetes. Sequencing was done on a sample of naive CD4+ T cells from blood. The CDR3 nucleotides are TGTGCCAGCAGCTTAGTGAGGGACGGATGGAATGAGCAGTTCTTC. Amino acids: CASSLVRDGWNEQFF.